Following are 27 T cell receptor beta chains from one sample sequenced in a study of T cell repertoires in ileal Crohn's disease. Data came from immunoSEQ multiplex PCR; TCRdb stores just in-frame clones and leaves some out. Among around 11,000 clones listed, more than 75% were seen once. The sequencing sample was made of ileal tissue. The source of these receptors is an adult with Crohn's disease.

The chain links TRBV4-3 to TRBJ2-6, with TRBD1 identical over 7 bases. V dropped 0 bases and J dropped 12; count of bases not matched to a gene: 11. In germline, CDR1 is LGHNA, CDR2 YSLEER. The CDR3 has 16 amino acids. Here the CDR3 DNA reads TGCGCCAGCAGCCAAGATGGGCCGACAGGGCTTGGCGTCCTGACTTTC. This sequence encodes CASSQDGPTGLGVLTF.

V gene TRBV6-1 combines with J gene TRBJ1-2, with 9 bases identical to TRBD1. This CDR3 region has 18 residues. V lost 3 bases and J lost 2; bases outside the gene matches: 13. The V gene's germline CDR1 is MNHNS and CDR2 SASEGT. CDR3 residues: CASSDSGQGRFINYGYTF. The DNA of the CDR3 is TGTGCCAGCAGTGATTCCGGACAGGGGAGATTCATAAACTATGGCTACACCTTC.

The genes are TRBV18 and TRBJ2-7; D is perhaps TRBD1 (6 bases). Germline V gives CDR1 KGHSH, CDR2 LQKENI. The CDR3 has 15 amino acids. V was clipped by 3 bases and J by 5 bases, with 17 bases between them. The chain's CDR3 is CASSPRDNFSNEQYF. As DNA, the CDR3 is TGTGCCAGCTCACCCCGGGACAACTTTAGCAACGAGCAGTACTTC.

The gene calls are TRBV18 and TRBJ2-1, with 7 bases that match TRBD2. This CDR3 has 15 amino acids. V dropped 3 bases and J dropped 3; count of bases not matched to a gene: 5. Looked up from germline, CDR1 is KGHSH and CDR2 is LQKENI. CDR3 protein: CASSPPGLHYNEQFF. Written as DNA, the CDR3 is TGTGCCAGCTCACCCCCGGGACTACACTACAATGAGCAGTTCTTC.

The genes are TRBV27 and TRBJ1-2; D unclear. The ends were cut back, 7 bases at V and 3 bases at J, with 15 bases in the middle. The CDR3 is 14 residues long. CDR1 and CDR2 from the germline V gene are MNHEY and SMNVEV (reference sequence). CDR3 region: CASKGRTDYYGYTF. The DNA for the CDR3 is TGTGCCAGCAAAGGAAGAACAGATTACTATGGCTACACCTTC.

The CDR3 nucleotides read TGTGCCAGCAGTGAGACAGGGTGGGGTATTTTAGGACAGCCCCAGCATTTT. Translated: CASSETGWGILGQPQHF. V and J are TRBV28 and TRBJ1-5; 7 bases are shared with TRBD1. V lost 5 bases and J lost 7; bases outside the gene matches: 17. The germline V gene has CDR1 MDHEN and CDR2 SYDVKM. The CDR3 loop spans 17 amino acids.

There are a few counts of this clone. This chain uses TRBV7-9 with TRBJ2-3; 12 positions agree with TRBD2. The CDR3 runs 17 residues. V lost 6 bases to trimming and J lost 5 bases; unmatched junction nucleotides: 12. Germline CDR1 and CDR2: SEHNR and FQNEAQ (reference sequence). In nucleotides, the CDR3 is TGTGCCAGCAGACAGACTCGACTAGCGGGGGAGGTAGATACGCAGTATTTT. Translating it yields CASRQTRLAGEVDTQYF.

V gene TRBV10-3 combines with J gene TRBJ1-5; no clear D gene. The CDR3 has 14 amino acids. V was trimmed by 1 base and J by 1 base, leaving 5 bases between them. The germline CDR1 and CDR2 sequences are ENHRY and SYGVKD. CDR3 region: CAISELASNQPQHF. In DNA, the CDR3 is TGTGCCATCAGTGAGTTAGCCAGCAATCAGCCCCAGCATTTT.

The chain combines TRBV19 with TRBJ2-3, with TRBD1 identical over 8 bases. J was trimmed by 4 bases and V by 8 bases; bases with no gene match: 5. The germline V gene has CDR1 LNHDA and CDR2 SQIVND (reference sequence). The length of the CDR3 is 13 residues. The CDR3 DNA follows: TGTGCCAGTGAGGACAGGGCGCCAGATACGCAGTATTTT. This encodes CASEDRAPDTQYF.

This rearrangement joins TRBV2 to TRBJ2-3; 10 bases align to TRBD2. Losses at the gene ends were 4 bases for V and 2 bases for J; bases not matched to a gene: 6. CDR3 length: 16 residues. The germline gives CDR1 SNHLY, CDR2 FYNNEI. The chain's CDR3 is CASSVGTSGDTDTQYF. The CDR3 nucleotides read TGTGCCAGCAGTGTAGGAACTAGCGGGGACACAGATACGCAGTATTTT.

The CDR3, as DNA: TGTGCCAGCAGCCAACGTGGGCGGGGGGGAGGAGAGACCCAGTACTTC. It specifies CASSQRGRGGGETQYF. The chain uses TRBV7-6 and TRBJ2-5, with TRBD2 matching 9 bases. This CDR3 comprises 16 residues. V lost 5 bases and J lost 4; bases outside the gene matches: 11. Looked up from germline, CDR1 is SGHVS and CDR2 is FNYEAQ.

V gene TRBV27 combines with J gene TRBJ2-1, with no clear D. The V and J ends lost 0 bases and 3 bases respectively, with 9 bases between them. The CDR3 runs to 15 residues. Germline CDR1 MNHEY, CDR2 SMNVEV (reference sequence). The CDR3 bases are TGTGCCAGCAGTTTATCAAACCCACACTACAATGAGCAGTTCTTC. The encoded protein is CASSLSNPHYNEQFF.

V usage is TRBV7-8 and J usage is TRBJ1-2, with D possibly being TRBD1 (6 bases). The CDR3 runs to 17 residues. Germline-derived CDR1 and CDR2 are SGHVS and FQNEAQ. V lost 5 bases, J lost 4 bases, and 23 bases lay in between. The CDR3 DNA reads as TGTGCCAGCAGCCCATATCCGACAGGAATAATAGTCTATGGCTACACCTTC. Translating gives CASSPYPTGIIVYGYTF.

The chain employs TRBV5-1 and TRBJ1-2; D may be TRBD1 (5 bases). V was cut by 3 bases and J by 6 bases, with 15 bases left in between. CDR1 SGHRS and CDR2 YFSETQ come from the germline V gene. The CDR3 loop spans 14 amino acids. The CDR3 bases are TGCGCCAGCAGCTATATGACTGGGGGGGATGGCTACACCTTC. Translation gives CASSYMTGGDGYTF.

V usage is TRBV28 and J usage is TRBJ2-2; 7 bases agree with TRBD2. The V gene's germline CDR1 is MDHEN and CDR2 SYDVKM. This CDR3 region has 19 residues. The ends lost 3 bases at V and 0 bases at J; junction bases unmatched: 13. As DNA, the CDR3 is TGTGCCAGCAGTTTCCCCGGTGGGGGGGAGGATCCGAACACCGGGGAGCTGTTTTTT. Protein sequence: CASSFPGGGEDPNTGELFF.

The V call is TRBV7-2, the J call TRBJ2-5; 7 bases line up with TRBD2. The length of the CDR3 is 16 residues. J was trimmed by 1 base and V by 3 bases; bases with no gene match: 8. Germline V CDR1 and CDR2: SGHTA, FQGNSA. CDR3 DNA sequence: TGTGCCAGCAGCTTGGGCTTAGCGGGCTCCCAAGAGACCCAGTACTTC. This sequence encodes CASSLGLAGSQETQYF.

The gene calls are TRBV4-1 and TRBJ1-1, with D unclear. The germline V gene has CDR1 MGHRA and CDR2 YSYEKL. Trimming cost V 1 base and J 5 bases, with 14 bases left between them. The CDR3 has 15 residues. DNA for the CDR3: TGCGCCAGCAGCCAAGGGAGGGTCGTTGGAACTGAAGCTTTCTTT. As protein: CASSQGRVVGTEAFF.

The CDR3 nucleotides read TGCGCCAGCATGGGGACTAGCGGGGGGGCCTACGAGCAGTACTTC. Translated, it gives CASMGTSGGAYEQYF. The chain has TRBV10-2 and TRBJ2-7, with 16 bases lining up with TRBD2. The germline CDR1 and CDR2 sequences are WSHSY and SAAADI. CDR3 length: 15 amino acids. V trimming: 7 bases; J trimming: 2 bases; junction bases outside the gene matches: 2.

DNA of the CDR3: TGCGCCAGCAGCTTGACAGGGATGAACACTGAAGCTTTCTTT. This sequence encodes CASSLTGMNTEAFF. The chain combines TRBV5-1 with TRBJ1-1; the D gene is possibly TRBD1 (6 bases). V shed 1 base and J shed 0 bases, with 7 bases lying between them. Per germline, CDR1 SGHRS and CDR2 YFSETQ. This CDR3 region has 14 residues.

The chain links TRBV19 to TRBJ2-1; 8 bases agree with TRBD1. This CDR3 has 14 amino acids. V trimming: 3 bases; J trimming: 4 bases; junction bases outside the gene matches: 2. Germline V lookup: CDR1 LNHDA, CDR2 SQIVND (reference sequence). The CDR3 DNA reads as TGTGCCAGTAGTATTCAGGGGGCTTACAATGAGCAGTTCTTC. Its protein is CASSIQGAYNEQFF.

The V and J genes are TRBV9 and TRBJ1-2; 7 bases are a match to TRBD1. This CDR3 contains 15 residues. With 6 bases clipped from V and 4 bases from J, the junction kept 12 bases outside the gene matches. Germline V gene data show CDR1 as SGDLS and CDR2 as YYNGEE. The CDR3 DNA follows: TGTGCCAGCAACAGGAACACGGGACAGTTCTATGGCTACACCTTC. Protein sequence: CASNRNTGQFYGYTF.

The genes are TRBV5-1 and TRBJ2-7; the D gene is possibly TRBD2 (5 bases). Trimming cost V 2 bases and J 1 base, with 10 bases left between them. There are 14 residues in the CDR3. CDR1 is SGHRS, CDR2 YFSETQ, per germline. CDR3 protein: CASSLTEGSYEQYF. The CDR3, as DNA: TGCGCCAGCAGCTTAACCGAGGGTTCCTACGAGCAGTACTTC. Looking up the rest from reference TRBV5-1 and TRBJ2-7 gives the full variable domain: KAGVTQTPRYLIKTRGQQVTLSCSPISGHRSVSWYQQTPGQGLQFLFEYFSETQRNKGNFPGRFSGRQFSNSRSEMNVSTLELGDSALYLCASSLTEGSYEQYFGPGTRLTVT.

The rearrangement joins TRBV27 to TRBJ2-5; TRBD2 is a possible D gene (7 bases). CDR1 is MNHEY, CDR2 SMNVEV, per germline (reference sequence). Trimming stripped 4 bases from V and 4 bases from J, with 13 bases between. The CDR3 is 14 residues long. This CDR3 is CASSYGGARETQYF. CDR3 DNA: TGTGCCAGCAGTTATGGGGGGGCCAGAGAGACCCAGTACTTC.

This clone was recorded a few times. The chain recombines TRBV11-2 with TRBJ2-3, with a possible D match to TRBD2 (7 bases). CDR1 and CDR2 from the germline V gene are SGHAT and FQNNGV. Between the trimmed V and J ends, which lost 5 bases and 2 bases, there was a span of 11 bases. CDR3 length: 14 amino acids. CDR3 coding DNA: TGTGCCAGCAGCCCGGGGGGCTTCACAGATACGCAGTATTTT. It yields the protein CASSPGGFTDTQYF.

The rearrangement joins TRBV12-5 to TRBJ1-1; TRBD1 might be the D (5 bases). Germline V gene data show CDR1 as LGHNT and CDR2 as FRNRAP. V lost 7 bases to trimming and J lost 5 bases, with 14 bases between them. The CDR3 has 13 amino acids. The DNA for the CDR3 is TGTGCTAGTGTCTTCAGGGAGGCAACTGAAGCTTTCTTT. It specifies CASVFREATEAFF.

On this clone itself: Within the sample, other DNA sequences also encode this same CDR3. V usage is TRBV4-1 and J usage is TRBJ1-2, with a tentative D call TRBD1 (5 bases). Between the trimmed V and J ends, which lost 0 bases and 5 bases, there was a span of 10 bases. From germline, CDR1 is MGHRA and CDR2 YSYEKL. The CDR3 totals 14 residues. This CDR3 is CASSQDQGWYGYTF. The CDR3 coding sequence is TGCGCCAGCAGCCAAGACCAGGGTTGGTATGGCTACACCTTC.

The sample holds a few counts of this clone. The V call is TRBV19, the J call TRBJ1-5; no reliable D call. The CDR3 has 13 amino acids. CDR1 is LNHDA, CDR2 SQIVND, per germline (reference sequence). V shed 5 bases and J shed 4 bases, with 9 bases lying between them. In nucleotides, the CDR3 is TGTGCCAGTAGTTCCGACACAAATCAGCCCCAGCATTTT. Translating it yields CASSSDTNQPQHF.